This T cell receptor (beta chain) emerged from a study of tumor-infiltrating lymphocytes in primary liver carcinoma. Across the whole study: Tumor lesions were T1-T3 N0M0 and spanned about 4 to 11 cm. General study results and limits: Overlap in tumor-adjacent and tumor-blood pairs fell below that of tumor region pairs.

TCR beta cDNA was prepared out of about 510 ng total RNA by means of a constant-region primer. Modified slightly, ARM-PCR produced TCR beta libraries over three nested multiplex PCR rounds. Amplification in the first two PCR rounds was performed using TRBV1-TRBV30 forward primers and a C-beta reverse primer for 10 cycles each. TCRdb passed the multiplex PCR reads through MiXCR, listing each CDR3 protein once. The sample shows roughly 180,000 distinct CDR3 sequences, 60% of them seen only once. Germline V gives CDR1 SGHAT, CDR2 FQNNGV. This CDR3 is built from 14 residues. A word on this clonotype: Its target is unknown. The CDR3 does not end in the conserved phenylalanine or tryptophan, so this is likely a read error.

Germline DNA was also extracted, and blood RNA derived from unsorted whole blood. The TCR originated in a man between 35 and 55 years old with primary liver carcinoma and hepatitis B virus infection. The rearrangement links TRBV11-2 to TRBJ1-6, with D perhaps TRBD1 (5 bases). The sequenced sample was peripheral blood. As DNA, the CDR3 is TGTGTCAGCAGCAGGACAAGAGAGGATTCACCCCTCCACGTT. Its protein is CVSSRTREDSPLHV.